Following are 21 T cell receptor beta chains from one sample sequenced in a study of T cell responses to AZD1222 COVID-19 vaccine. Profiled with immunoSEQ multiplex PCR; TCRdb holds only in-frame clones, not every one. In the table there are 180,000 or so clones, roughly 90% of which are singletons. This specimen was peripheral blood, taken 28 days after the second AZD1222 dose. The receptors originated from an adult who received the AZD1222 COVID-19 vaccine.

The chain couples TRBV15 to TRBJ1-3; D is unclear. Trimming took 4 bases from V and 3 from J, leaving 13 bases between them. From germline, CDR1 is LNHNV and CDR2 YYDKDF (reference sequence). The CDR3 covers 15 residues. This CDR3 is CATSIRPWRGNTIYF. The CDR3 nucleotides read TGTGCCACCAGCATAAGGCCCTGGCGTGGAAACACCATATATTTT.

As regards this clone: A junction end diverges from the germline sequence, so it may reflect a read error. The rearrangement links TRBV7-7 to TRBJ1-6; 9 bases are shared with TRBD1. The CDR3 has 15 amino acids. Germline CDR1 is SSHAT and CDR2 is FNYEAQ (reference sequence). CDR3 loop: CASTDRGYYNSPLHF. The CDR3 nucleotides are TGTGCTAGCACGGACAGGGGCTACTATAATTCACCCCTCCACTTT.

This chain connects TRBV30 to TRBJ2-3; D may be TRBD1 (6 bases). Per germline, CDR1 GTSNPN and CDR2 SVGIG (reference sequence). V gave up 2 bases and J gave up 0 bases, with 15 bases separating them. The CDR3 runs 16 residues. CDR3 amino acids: CAWSTRTVGSTDTQYF. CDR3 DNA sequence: TGTGCCTGGAGTACCCGGACAGTAGGAAGCACAGATACGCAGTATTTT.

The CDR3 loop is CASSLITGPYEQYF. The CDR3 nucleotides are TGCGCCAGCAGCTTGATAACAGGGCCTTACGAGCAGTACTTC. The chain is built from TRBV5-1 and TRBJ2-7; perhaps TRBD1 as D (6 bases). Germline CDR1 is SGHRS and CDR2 is YFSETQ. CDR3 length: 14 residues. Trimming stripped 1 base from V and 4 bases from J, with 12 bases between.

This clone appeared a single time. CDR3 sequence reads: CASSRPGPGYGYTF. The CDR3 DNA is TGTGCCAGTAGTCGCCCGGGACCCGGGTATGGCTACACCTTC. The chain joins TRBV19 to TRBJ1-2; D might be TRBD1 (5 bases). Trimming shortened V by 5 bases and J by 5 bases, and 15 bases separated the two germline ends. Germline V lookup: CDR1 LNHDA, CDR2 SQIVND (reference sequence). The CDR3 is 14 residues long.

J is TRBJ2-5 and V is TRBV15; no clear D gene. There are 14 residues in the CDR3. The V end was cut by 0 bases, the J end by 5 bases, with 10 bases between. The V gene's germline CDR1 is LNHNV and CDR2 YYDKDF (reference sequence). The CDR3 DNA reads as TGTGCCACCAGCAGAGAGGAACGTGCGGAGACCCAGTACTTC. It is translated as CATSREERAETQYF.

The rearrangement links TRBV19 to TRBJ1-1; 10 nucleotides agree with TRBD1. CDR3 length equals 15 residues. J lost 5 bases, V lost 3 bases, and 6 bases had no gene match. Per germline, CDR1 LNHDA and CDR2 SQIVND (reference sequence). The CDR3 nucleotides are TGTGCCAGTAGTATCTTCGGGACAGGGGAAACTGAAGCTTTCTTT. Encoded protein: CASSIFGTGETEAFF. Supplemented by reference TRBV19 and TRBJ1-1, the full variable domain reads DGGITQSPKYLFRKEGQNVTLSCEQNLNHDAMYWYRQDPGQGLRLIYYSQIVNDFQKGDIAEGYSVSREKKESFPLTVTSAQKNPTAFYLCASSIFGTGETEAFFGQGTRLTVV.

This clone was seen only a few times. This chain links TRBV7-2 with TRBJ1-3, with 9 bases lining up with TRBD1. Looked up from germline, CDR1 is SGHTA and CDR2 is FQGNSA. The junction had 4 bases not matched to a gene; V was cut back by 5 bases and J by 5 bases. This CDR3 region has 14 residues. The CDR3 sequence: CASSPQGARNTIYF. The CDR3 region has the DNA TGTGCCAGCAGCCCACAGGGGGCGAGAAACACCATATATTTT.

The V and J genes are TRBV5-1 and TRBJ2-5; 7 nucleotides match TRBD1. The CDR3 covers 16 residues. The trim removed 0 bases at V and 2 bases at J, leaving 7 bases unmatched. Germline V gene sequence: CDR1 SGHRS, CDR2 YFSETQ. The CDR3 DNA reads TGCGCCAGCAGCTTGGTGGCAGGGGGTCCGCAAGAGACCCAGTACTTC. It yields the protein CASSLVAGGPQETQYF. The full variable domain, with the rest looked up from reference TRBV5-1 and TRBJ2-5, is KAGVTQTPRYLIKTRGQQVTLSCSPISGHRSVSWYQQTPGQGLQFLFEYFSETQRNKGNFPGRFSGRQFSNSRSEMNVSTLELGDSALYLCASSLVAGGPQETQYFGPGTRLLVL.

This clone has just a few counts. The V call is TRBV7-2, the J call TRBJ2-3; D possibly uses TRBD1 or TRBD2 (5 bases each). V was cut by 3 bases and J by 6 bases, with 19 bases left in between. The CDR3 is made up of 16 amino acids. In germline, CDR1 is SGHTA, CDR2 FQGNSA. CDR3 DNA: TGTGCCAGCAGCTTCTGGGGCCGGGGAGAACCCGATACGCAGTATTTT. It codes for CASSFWGRGEPDTQYF.

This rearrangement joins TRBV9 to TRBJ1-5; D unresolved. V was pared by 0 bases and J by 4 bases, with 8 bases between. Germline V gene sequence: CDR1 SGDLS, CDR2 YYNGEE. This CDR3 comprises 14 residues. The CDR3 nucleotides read TGTGCCAGCAGCGTAGGAGGCTTAAATCAGCCCCAGCATTTT. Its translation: CASSVGGLNQPQHF.

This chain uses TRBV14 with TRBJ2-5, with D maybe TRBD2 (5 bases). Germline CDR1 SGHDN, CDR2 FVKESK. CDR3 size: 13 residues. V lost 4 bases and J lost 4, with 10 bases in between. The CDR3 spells CASSPLRGETQYF. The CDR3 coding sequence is TGTGCCAGCAGCCCACTCCGGGGAGAGACCCAGTACTTC.

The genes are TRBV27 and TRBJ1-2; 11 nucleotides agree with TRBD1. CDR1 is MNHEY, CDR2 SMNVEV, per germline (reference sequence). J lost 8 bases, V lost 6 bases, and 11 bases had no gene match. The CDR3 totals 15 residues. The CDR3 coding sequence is TGTGCCAGCAGCACTACCGGGACAGGGGGTAGCGGCTACACCTTC. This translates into CASSTTGTGGSGYTF.

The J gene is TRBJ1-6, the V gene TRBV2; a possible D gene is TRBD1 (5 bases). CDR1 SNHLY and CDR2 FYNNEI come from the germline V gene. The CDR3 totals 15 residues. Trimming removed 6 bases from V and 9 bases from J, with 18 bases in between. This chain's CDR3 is CASREWETESSPLHF. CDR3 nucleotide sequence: TGTGCCAGCAGGGAATGGGAGACAGAAAGTTCACCCCTCCACTTT.

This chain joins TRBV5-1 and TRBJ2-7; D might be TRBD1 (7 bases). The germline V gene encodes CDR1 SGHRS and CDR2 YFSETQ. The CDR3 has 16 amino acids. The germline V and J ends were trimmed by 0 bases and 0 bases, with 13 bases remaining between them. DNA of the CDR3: TGCGCCAGCAGCTTGGTGCAGGGGGGACCCTCCTACGAGCAGTACTTC. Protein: CASSLVQGGPSYEQYF.

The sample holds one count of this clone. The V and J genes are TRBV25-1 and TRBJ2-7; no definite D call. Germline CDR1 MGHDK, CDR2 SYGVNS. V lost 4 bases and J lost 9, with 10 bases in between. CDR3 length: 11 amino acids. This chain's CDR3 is CASSATLGQYF. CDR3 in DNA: TGTGCCAGCAGTGCTACATTGGGGCAGTACTTC.

CDR3 in amino acids: CASSDTDSSYNEQFF. CDR3 coding DNA: TGTGCCAGCAGTGACACAGACTCCTCCTACAATGAGCAGTTCTTC. V is TRBV6-4 and J is TRBJ2-1; D call uncertain. V lost 2 bases to trimming and J lost 0 bases, with 8 bases between them. Germline V gives CDR1 MRHNA, CDR2 SNTAGT. This CDR3 is built from 15 residues.

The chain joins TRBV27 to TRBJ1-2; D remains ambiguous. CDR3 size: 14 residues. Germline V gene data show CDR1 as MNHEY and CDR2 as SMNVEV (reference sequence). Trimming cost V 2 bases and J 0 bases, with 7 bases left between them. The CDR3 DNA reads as TGTGCCAGCAGTTTAGGCCGGACTAACTATGGCTACACCTTC. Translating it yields CASSLGRTNYGYTF.

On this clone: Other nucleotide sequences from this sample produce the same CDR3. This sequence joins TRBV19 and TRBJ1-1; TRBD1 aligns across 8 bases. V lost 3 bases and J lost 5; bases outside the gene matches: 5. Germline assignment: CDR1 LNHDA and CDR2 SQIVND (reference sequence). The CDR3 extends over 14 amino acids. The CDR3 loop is CASSIDRGGTEAFF. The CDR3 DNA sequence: TGTGCCAGTAGTATCGACAGGGGAGGGACTGAAGCTTTCTTT.

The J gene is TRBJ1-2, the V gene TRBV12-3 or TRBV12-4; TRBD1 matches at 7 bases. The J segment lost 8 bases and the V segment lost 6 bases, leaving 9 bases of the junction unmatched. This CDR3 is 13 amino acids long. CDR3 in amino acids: CASSSTGVGGYTF. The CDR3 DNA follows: TGTGCCAGCAGCTCTACAGGGGTCGGCGGCTACACCTTC.

The chain's CDR3 is CASRVGQGQETQYF. The CDR3 coding sequence is TGTGCCAGCCGCGTGGGACAGGGGCAAGAGACCCAGTACTTC. This chain joins TRBV5-4 and TRBJ2-5, with TRBD1 matching over 10 bases. In germline, CDR1 is SGHNT, CDR2 YYREEE (reference sequence). The CDR3 length is 14 residues. The V gene end was trimmed by 7 bases and the J gene end by 2 bases; junction bases not matched to a gene: 5.